The sequence of this TCR beta chain was determined in a study of cytomegalovirus exposure and HLA in healthy donors. Per germline, CDR1 MNHNS and CDR2 SASEGT. This CDR3 has 12 residues. Researchers ran the PCR with 60 Vbeta and 13 Jbeta primers. This table comes from immunoSEQ multiplex PCR, and its TCRdb copy is limited to in-frame clones, with some not included. This sample carries some 62,000 clones, approximately 87% of them seen once, and the ten largest clones take 1.4% to 1.5%. The receptor was isolated from a man aged 18 to 29 in good health and CMV-seronegative. Source material: PBMCs. V gene TRBV6-1 combines with J gene TRBJ2-2; perhaps TRBD2 as D (6 bases). Here the CDR3 reads CVGGEVTGELFF. The CDR3 DNA follows: TGTGTTGGCGGGGAAGTCACCGGGGAGCTGTTTTTT.